These 17 T cell receptor beta chains were sequenced from one sample in a study of graft-versus-host responses after intestinal transplantation. Method: immunoSEQ multiplex PCR; TCRdb's copy keeps in-frame clones and lacks some. The sample shows about 35,000 clones, 90% to 95% of them seen only once. The source was PBMCs, collected 16 days after intestinal transplant. The receptor source for this set is a human patient who received an intestinal transplant, so some T cells may come from the graft donor.

This clone was detected only once. The CDR3 here is CASSPTSGSSYEQYF. The CDR3 DNA follows: TGTGCCAGCAGCCCCACTAGCGGGAGCTCCTACGAGCAGTACTTC. The rearrangement links TRBV5-6 to TRBJ2-7; TRBD2 matches 11 bases. The CDR3 sequence is 15 residues long. With 4 bases clipped from V and 0 bases from J, the junction kept 3 bases outside the gene matches. CDR1 is SGHDT, CDR2 YYEEEE, per germline.

The chain has TRBV7-8 and TRBJ2-5; D may be TRBD2 (7 bases). Looked up from germline, CDR1 is SGHVS and CDR2 is FQNEAQ. CDR3 length equals 20 residues. The V and J ends lost 0 bases and 3 bases respectively, with 26 bases between them. CDR3: CASSLAMEREGGDPKETQYF. For the CDR3, the DNA is TGTGCCAGCAGCTTAGCAATGGAGAGGGAGGGGGGGGACCCGAAAGAGACCCAGTACTTC.

This chain uses TRBV28 with TRBJ2-7; D might be TRBD2 (5 bases). Germline values: CDR1 MDHEN, CDR2 SYDVKM. CDR3 size: 11 residues. V was trimmed by 6 bases and J by 3 bases, leaving 6 bases between them. The chain's CDR3 is CASSRDYEQYF. The CDR3 DNA reads as TGTGCCAGCAGCCGGGACTACGAGCAGTACTTC.

The rearrangement joins TRBV10-1 to TRBJ2-3; 11 bases are a match to TRBD2. CDR1 and CDR2 from the germline V gene are WNHNN and SYGVQD (reference sequence). CDR3 size: 19 residues. The trim removed 2 bases at V and 2 bases at J, leaving 12 bases unmatched. Here the CDR3 DNA reads TGCGCCAGCAGTGAGGAGACTAGCGGGAAAATAGGAGCCACAGATACGCAGTATTTT. Protein sequence: CASSEETSGKIGATDTQYF.

The chain combines TRBV6-1 with TRBJ2-1, with D uncertain. Germline V gives CDR1 MNHNS, CDR2 SASEGT. Deletions cut 1 base from V and 11 bases from J, with 12 bases between. The CDR3 has 13 residues. The CDR3 loop is CASSEEKRMKQFF. DNA of the CDR3: TGTGCCAGCAGTGAAGAGAAGAGAATGAAGCAGTTCTTC.

This clone is a singleton in its sample. The chain couples TRBV9 to TRBJ2-3; the D gene is possibly TRBD2 (7 bases). The CDR3 totals 18 residues. Germline CDR1 is SGDLS and CDR2 is YYNGEE. Trimming cost V 4 bases and J 0 bases, with 21 bases left between them. The CDR3 DNA reads TGTGCCAGCAGCCCGTGGGGAGGGGGAGCGGGGAGCACAGATACGCAGTATTTT. Its protein is CASSPWGGGAGSTDTQYF.

V usage is TRBV9 and J usage is TRBJ2-1; 7 bases are shared with TRBD2. In germline, CDR1 is SGDLS, CDR2 YYNGEE. J was trimmed by 4 bases and V by 2 bases; bases with no gene match: 6. The CDR3 has 15 residues. The CDR3 DNA reads as TGTGCCAGCAGCGTGGCGGGAGTCTGGTACAATGAGCAGTTCTTC. Translating gives CASSVAGVWYNEQFF. The full variable domain, in which reference TRBV9 and TRBJ2-1 provide the parts outside the CDR3, is DSGVTQTPKHLITATGQRVTLRCSPRSGDLSVYWYQQSLDQGLQFLIQYYNGEERAKGNILERFSAQQFPDLHSELNLSSLELGDSALYFCASSVAGVWYNEQFFGPGTRLTVL.

The J gene is TRBJ2-1, the V gene TRBV10-3; D is unclear. The CDR3 is made up of 15 amino acids. Per the germline V gene, CDR1 is ENHRY and CDR2 is SYGVKD. V gave up 2 bases and J gave up 0 bases, with 8 bases separating them. This CDR3 reads CAISETQSSYNEQFF. Written as DNA, the CDR3 is TGTGCCATCAGTGAGACTCAGAGCTCCTACAATGAGCAGTTCTTC.

The gene calls are TRBV11-1 and TRBJ2-3; D not certain. Germline assignment: CDR1 SGHAT and CDR2 FQDESV (reference sequence). The CDR3 consists of 12 residues. Trimming left V 5 bases short and J 4 bases short, with 7 bases between. Here the CDR3 DNA reads TGTGCCAGCAGCCTAGAACCAGATACGCAGTATTTT. Translated: CASSLEPDTQYF.

V usage is TRBV30 and J usage is TRBJ1-2, with 10 bases that match TRBD1. Germline lookup yields CDR1 GTSNPN and CDR2 SVGIG (reference sequence). Trimming at V came to 2 bases and at J to 5 bases, leaving 8 bases not matched to a gene. The CDR3 spans 15 residues. The CDR3 region is CAWSSGTGVGYGYTF. In DNA form, the CDR3 reads TGTGCCTGGAGTTCGGGGACAGGGGTTGGGTATGGCTACACCTTC.

The rearrangement links TRBV9 to TRBJ1-3, with D perhaps TRBD1 (6 bases). CDR1 and CDR2 from the germline V gene are SGDLS and YYNGEE. Trimming removed 4 bases from V and 0 bases from J, with 14 bases in between. This CDR3 contains 16 residues. DNA for the CDR3: TGTGCCAGCAGCTCCCCAGGGGAGGGCTCTGGAAACACCATATATTTT. Translated: CASSSPGEGSGNTIYF.

The V gene is TRBV6-1, the J gene TRBJ2-7; D might be TRBD1 or TRBD2, each matching 5 bases. The CDR3 is 13 residues long. Between the trimmed V and J ends, which lost 11 bases and 3 bases, there was a span of 17 bases. Germline CDR1 reads MNHNS; CDR2 reads SASEGT. The CDR3 DNA follows: TGTGCCGGGGGAATACAGGAAAGCTACGAGCAGTACTTC. As protein: CAGGIQESYEQYF.

The rearrangement uses TRBV5-6 and TRBJ2-2; D is unclear. The V gene's germline CDR1 is SGHDT and CDR2 YYEEEE. The germline V and J ends were trimmed by 1 base and 1 base, with 11 bases remaining between them. CDR3 length equals 16 residues. CDR3 in amino acids: CASSLTIEGNTGELFF. The CDR3 DNA is TGTGCCAGCAGCTTGACAATCGAAGGGAACACCGGGGAGCTGTTTTTT.

This chain uses TRBV27 with TRBJ2-1; 9 bases map to TRBD2. The germline V gene has CDR1 MNHEY and CDR2 SMNVEV (reference sequence). The J segment lost 4 bases and the V segment lost 5 bases, leaving 3 bases of the junction unmatched. This CDR3 contains 14 residues. CDR3 DNA sequence: TGTGCCAGCAGTGCTAGCGGGAATTACAATGAGCAGTTCTTC. Protein: CASSASGNYNEQFF.

The chain combines TRBV9 with TRBJ2-1; maybe TRBD2 (5 bases). This CDR3 contains 14 residues. CDR1 SGDLS and CDR2 YYNGEE come from the germline V gene. V gave up 0 bases and J gave up 5 bases, with 9 bases separating them. CDR3 bases: TGTGCCAGCAGCGTAGGGGTCGGGGACAATGAGCAGTTCTTC. Translation gives CASSVGVGDNEQFF.

The chain is built from TRBV4-1 and TRBJ2-3; weak D call: TRBD2 (5 bases). Germline CDR1 and CDR2: MGHRA and YSYEKL. The ends were cut back, 1 base at V and 0 bases at J, with 20 bases in the middle. This CDR3 region has 19 residues. The CDR3 loop is CASSQGLTSADSSTDTQYF. The CDR3 DNA sequence: TGCGCCAGCAGCCAAGGACTAACCTCTGCGGACTCTAGCACAGATACGCAGTATTTT.

The chain links TRBV5-1 to TRBJ2-7; D unresolved. CDR1 and CDR2 from the germline V gene are SGHRS and YFSETQ. The CDR3 has 14 amino acids. Deletions cut 1 base from V and 0 bases from J, with 8 bases between. This chain's CDR3 is CASSLRPSSYEQYF. As DNA, the CDR3 is TGCGCCAGCAGCTTGCGTCCAAGCTCCTACGAGCAGTACTTC.